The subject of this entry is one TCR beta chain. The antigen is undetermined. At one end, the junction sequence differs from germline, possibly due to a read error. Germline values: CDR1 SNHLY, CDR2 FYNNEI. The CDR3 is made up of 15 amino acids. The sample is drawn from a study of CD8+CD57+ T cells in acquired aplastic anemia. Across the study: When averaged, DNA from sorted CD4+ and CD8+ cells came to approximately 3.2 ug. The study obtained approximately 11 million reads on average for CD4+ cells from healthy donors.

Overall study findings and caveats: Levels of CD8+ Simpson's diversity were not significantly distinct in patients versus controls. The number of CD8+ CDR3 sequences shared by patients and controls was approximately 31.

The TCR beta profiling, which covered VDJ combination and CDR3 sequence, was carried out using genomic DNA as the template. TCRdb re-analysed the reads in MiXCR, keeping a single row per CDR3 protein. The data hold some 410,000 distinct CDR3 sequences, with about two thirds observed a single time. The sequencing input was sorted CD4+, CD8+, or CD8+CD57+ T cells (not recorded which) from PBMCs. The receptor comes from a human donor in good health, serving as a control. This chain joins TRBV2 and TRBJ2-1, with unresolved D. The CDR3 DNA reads TGCGCCAGCAGTATGACCGGCAGCTCCTACCATGAGCAGTTCTTC. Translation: CASSMTGSSYHEQFF.